The clone carrying this T cell receptor (beta chain) has ten or more counts. The TCR beta library used iRepertoire HTBI primers with Arm-PCR amplification of CDR3. TCRdb analysed the multiplex PCR reads with MiXCR anew, one entry per CDR3 protein. The sample records a few hundred thousand distinct CDR3 sequences, about an eighth being singletons. The data were obtained in a study of regulatory T cells in long-lasting Graves disease. There are 15 residues in the CDR3. V trimming: 6 bases; J trimming: 7 bases; junction bases outside the gene matches: 12. Germline V gene lookup returns CDR1 ENHRY and CDR2 SYGVKD. The sample's time point: newly diagnosed GD, antithyroid drugs for less than 3 months. PBMC-derived RNA was used for the TCR library. This sample also belongs to another study, concerning T cells in Graves' hyperthyroidism and ophthalmopathy. This second study notes: The primer set for the first-round RT-PCR of the TCR CDR3 was HTBI.

The TCR was taken from a young woman with Graves disease. This sequence joins TRBV10-3 and TRBJ2-1, with TRBD1 matching 7 bases. The sequencing used peripheral blood mononuclear cells (PBMCs), collected at new diagnosis, from a patient treated with antithyroid drugs. Here the CDR3 DNA reads TGTGCCATCAGCCTCCGGGACAGTAATTTAAATGAGCAGTTCTTC. It encodes CAISLRDSNLNEQFF.